What follows is one TCR beta chain and its context. Its antigen is currently not known. Within one base of it there is no much larger clone, and no base qualities were kept. Libraries were constructed by 5' RACE. TCRdb lists the instrument as Illumina Genome Analyzer IIx. RNA-based TCR cDNA libraries were prepared by a previously described protocol with several modifications. To prevent cross-contamination, barcodes specific to each sample were added to both ends of every TCR cDNA library during cDNA synthesis and amplification. In the source study's methods: Each library contained about 2 to 4 million CDR3-containing reads, and somewhere between about 90,000 and nearly 500,000 clonotypes were identified for each individual. Reads with improper barcode index combinations were discarded, after which clonesets were built for each library with the MiTCR software. While assembling CDR3 clonotypes, MiTCR filtered or rescued low-quality reads and corrected PCR and sequencing errors. Artificial out-of-frame clonotypes were mapped to in-frame sequences, with one indel allowed in the CDR3, and then removed. Similarity in V and J gene usage between donors was calculated as the Jensen-Shannon divergence divided by the mean entropy. TCRdb redid the processing of the public reads, applying fastp at Q25 and MiXCR, and retained in-frame beta chains. Rows matching on CDR3 protein sequence are summarized as one entry with the most common DNA and genes. The V and J calls shown here were made by TCRdb, not taken from the authors' results. Present in this sample are a few hundred thousand distinct CDR3 sequences, around 30% of which were seen just once. In total, the top ten clones hold about 6% of the sample.

The sample originates from a study of identical twins' blood T cells (dated by TCRdb to the early 2010s). About the study as a whole: The 12 libraries, six for the alpha chain and six for the beta chain, together yielded about 50 million Illumina reads. The study compared TCR alpha and beta chain repertoires of three pairs of monozygous twins using next-generation sequencing to assess genetic influence on repertoire formation. What the research found in general, with its limitations: Among the most abundant TCRbeta clonotypes, each donor shared more CDR3 sequences with her twin than with unrelated donors. Validation by independent studies was stated to be required for the proposed role of the TCRalpha J segment in MHC recognition during thymic selection. The number of shared CDR3 clonotypes between two donors was mainly determined by the product of their cloneset sizes, and twins did not clearly deviate from this trend. Because the twins were reared together, environmental influences could not be excluded as an explanation for twin similarity. V gene usage was reported to be markedly more similar within twin pairs than between unrelated donors, even among non-selected out-of-frame TCRbeta clonotypes.

Donors were six healthy women forming three monozygous twin pairs. Each of the three twin pairs had been raised together, and the twins in each pair were thought likely to have encountered the same infectious agents and vaccines. TCR cDNA libraries were prepared from RNA that had been isolated from peripheral blood mononuclear cells. Relative to germline, V is 5 bases shorter and J is 0 bases shorter, with 10 bases between their ends. According to the germline V gene, CDR1 reads SGHDT and CDR2 reads YYEEEE. The CDR3 numbers 14 residues from cysteine through phenylalanine. Of all the DNA, just the CDR3 is kept, 42 bases in frame from base 1.

The chain is assembled from TRBV5-6 and TRBJ2-3; the D gene is unclear. Sequencing used PBMCs. This TCR was sampled from a woman aged 18 to 49 in good health. This receptor has the CDR3 CASSSLGSTDTQYF. The DNA is as follows: TGTGCCAGCAGTTCGTTAGGCAGCACAGATACGCAGTATTTT.